This T cell receptor beta chain was captured in a study of cytomegalovirus exposure and HLA in healthy donors. Findings and caveats of the study: Presence/absence analyses assumed roughly uniform sequencing depth across donors. Rarity marked most TCR sequences, yet some public TCRs occurred in many donors. Fewer N-insertions than the roughly 630-donor mean were reportedly shown by an Asian-associated ancestry cluster in a later analysis. An analysis that was carried out later associated 17,000 or so TCR beta sequences with HLA alleles at 0.05 false discovery rate.

Remarks on this clone: Its specificity is unknown.

CDR1 is MNHGY, CDR2 SAAAGT, per germline. Trimming shortened V by 0 bases and J by 5 bases, and 10 bases separated the two germline ends. The CDR3 has 14 amino acids. PCR amplification relied on 60 Vbeta primers (plus 13 Jbeta primers). The method was immunoSEQ multiplex PCR; TCRdb's version includes in-frame clones alone and lacks a portion of them. Here the sample spans just over 150,000 clones, 70% to 90% being singletons. V is TRBV6-8 and J is TRBJ1-1; a possible D gene is TRBD1 (5 bases). The clonotype originates from a man aged 18 to 30 in good health and CMV-seropositive. What was sequenced was PBMCs. DNA for the CDR3: TGTGCCAGCAGTTACTCATCAAGGGGAACTGAAGCTTTCTTT. Its translation: CASSYSSRGTEAFF.